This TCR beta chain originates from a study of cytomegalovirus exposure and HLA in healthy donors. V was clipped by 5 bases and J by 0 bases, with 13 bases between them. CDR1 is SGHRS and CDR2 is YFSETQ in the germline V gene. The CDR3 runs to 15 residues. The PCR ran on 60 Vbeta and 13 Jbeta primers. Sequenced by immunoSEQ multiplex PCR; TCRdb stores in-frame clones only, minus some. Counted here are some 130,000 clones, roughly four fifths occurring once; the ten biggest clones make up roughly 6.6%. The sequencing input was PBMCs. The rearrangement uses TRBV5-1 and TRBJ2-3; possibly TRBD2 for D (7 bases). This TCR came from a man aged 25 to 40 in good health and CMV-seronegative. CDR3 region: CASSPRGASTDTQYF. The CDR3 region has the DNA TGCGCCAGCAGTCCTCGGGGGGCTAGCACAGATACGCAGTATTTT. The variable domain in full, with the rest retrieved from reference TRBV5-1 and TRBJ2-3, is KAGVTQTPRYLIKTRGQQVTLSCSPISGHRSVSWYQQTPGQGLQFLFEYFSETQRNKGNFPGRFSGRQFSNSRSEMNVSTLELGDSALYLCASSPRGASTDTQYFGPGTRLTVL.